Shown below are 13 T cell receptor beta chains from a single sample sequenced in a study of OX40 agonist ivuxolimab in advanced cancers. Profiled with immunoSEQ multiplex PCR; TCRdb holds only in-frame clones, not every one. The sample lists some 98,000 clones, 87% occurring once. This material consisted of CD4+ or CD8+ T cells sorted from blood, taken in a trial of the OX40 agonist ivuxolimab. All receptors derive from an adult with an advanced solid tumor such as melanoma, head and neck, liver or kidney cancer.

The J gene is TRBJ1-4, the V gene TRBV7-3; no clear D. V lost 5 bases, J lost 8 bases, and 12 bases lay in between. Germline V gene lookup returns CDR1 SGHTA and CDR2 FQGTGA. The CDR3 extends over 13 amino acids. CDR3 in amino acids: CASSPGVGEKLFF. CDR3 in DNA: TGTGCCAGCAGCCCTGGGGTAGGAGAAAAACTGTTTTTT.

The J gene is TRBJ2-1, the V gene TRBV18; a weak D match, TRBD1 (7 bases). The CDR3 extends over 16 amino acids. Germline V gene data show CDR1 as KGHSH and CDR2 as LQKENI. V gave up 2 bases and J gave up 4 bases, with 15 bases separating them. CDR3 in DNA: TGTGCCAGCTCACCAAGGCGGGACAGAGAATACAATGAGCAGTTCTTC. Protein: CASSPRRDREYNEQFF.

This chain uses TRBV6-4 with TRBJ2-3, with D possibly being TRBD2 (6 bases). Trimming shortened V by 6 bases and J by 1 base, and 8 bases separated the two germline ends. CDR1 is MRHNA, CDR2 SNTAGT, per germline. CDR3 length equals 13 residues. CDR3 sequence: CASRRDGTDTQYF. The CDR3 DNA follows: TGTGCCAGCAGGCGGGACGGCACAGATACGCAGTATTTT.

This clone was observed once. V gene TRBV6-1 combines with J gene TRBJ2-2; unclear D gene. The CDR3 has 12 amino acids. CDR1 MNHNS and CDR2 SASEGT come from the germline V gene. Trimming removed 6 bases from V and 2 bases from J, with 4 bases in between. CDR3 amino acids: CASSPNTGELFF. The CDR3 DNA reads as TGTGCCAGCAGCCCTAACACCGGGGAGCTGTTTTTT.

In its sample, this clone was seen a few times. CDR3 in amino acids: CASSHSGGSITEAFF. DNA of the CDR3: TGCGCCAGCAGCCACTCGGGAGGGAGCATCACTGAAGCTTTCTTT. The V gene is TRBV5-1, the J gene TRBJ1-1, with D hard to call. The CDR3 is 15 residues long. The V gene lost 4 bases and the J gene lost 4 bases, with 17 bases spanning the gap. Looked up from germline, CDR1 is SGHRS and CDR2 is YFSETQ.

This chain uses TRBV5-1 with TRBJ2-7; TRBD1 or TRBD2 may be the D gene (5 bases each). The CDR3 has 14 amino acids. Germline CDR1 and CDR2: SGHRS and YFSETQ. Trimming removed 4 bases at V and 0 bases at J, with 11 bases between. The CDR3 is CASSTGASSYEQYF. The CDR3 DNA reads TGCGCCAGCAGCACCGGGGCCTCCTCCTACGAGCAGTACTTC. The whole variable domain, filled in from reference TRBV5-1 and TRBJ2-7, reads KAGVTQTPRYLIKTRGQQVTLSCSPISGHRSVSWYQQTPGQGLQFLFEYFSETQRNKGNFPGRFSGRQFSNSRSEMNVSTLELGDSALYLCASSTGASSYEQYFGPGTRLTVT.

The chain employs TRBV27 and TRBJ2-3; the D gene is possibly TRBD1 (7 bases). The ends were cut back, 6 bases at V and 6 bases at J, with 25 bases in the middle. The germline gives CDR1 MNHEY, CDR2 SMNVEV (reference sequence). The CDR3 is 17 amino acids. The CDR3 nucleotides are TGTGCCAGCAGGACCTTCCAACAGGGGCCCGGAGGGGATACGCAGTATTTT. This sequence encodes CASRTFQQGPGGDTQYF.

This chain uses TRBV7-8 with TRBJ1-5; D is perhaps TRBD1 (5 bases). Germline V lookup: CDR1 SGHVS, CDR2 FQNEAQ. V dropped 4 bases and J dropped 0 bases, with 13 bases sitting between them. The CDR3 is 16 amino acids. For the CDR3, the DNA is TGTGCCAGCAGCTCCCGGGACGGCAATAGCAATCAGCCCCAGCATTTT. Translated: CASSSRDGNSNQPQHF.

The J gene is TRBJ1-5, the V gene TRBV6-4; TRBD1 matches at 7 bases. The germline CDR1 and CDR2 sequences are MRHNA and SNTAGT. The V gene end was trimmed by 6 bases and the J gene end by 3 bases; junction bases not matched to a gene: 11. This CDR3 comprises 16 residues. The CDR3, as DNA: TGTGCCAGCAGGAGACAGGGACCAACCCACAATCAGCCCCAGCATTTT. Residues: CASRRQGPTHNQPQHF.

The rearrangement links TRBV5-4 to TRBJ2-3; D is possibly TRBD1 or TRBD2 (5 bases each). CDR3 length equals 17 residues. Germline V gene data show CDR1 as SGHNT and CDR2 as YYREEE (reference sequence). Trimming took off 4 bases at V and 1 base at J, with 19 bases between the two ends. CDR3 sequence (DNA): TGTGCCAGCAGCGGGGGAGCTGGGGTAATCGGCACAGATACGCAGTATTTT. It encodes CASSGGAGVIGTDTQYF.

This chain joins TRBV4-3 and TRBJ1-1; D is ambiguous. This CDR3 spans 14 amino acids. V was cut by 1 base and J by 2 bases, with 8 bases left in between. Germline CDR1 reads LGHNA; CDR2 reads YSLEER. CDR3 bases: TGCGCCAGCAGCCAAGCTCACGGCAACACTGAAGCTTTCTTT. Translated: CASSQAHGNTEAFF.

This chain joins TRBV10-2 and TRBJ2-1; D is perhaps TRBD1 (5 bases). Between the trimmed V and J ends, which lost 7 bases and 0 bases, there was a span of 13 bases. This CDR3 spans 15 amino acids. CDR1 is WSHSY and CDR2 is SAAADI in the germline V gene. CDR3 region: CASNPRQSSYNEQFF. CDR3 coding DNA: TGCGCCAGCAACCCAAGACAGTCCTCCTACAATGAGCAGTTCTTC.

The chain links TRBV7-2 to TRBJ2-7, with 8 bases matching TRBD2. The CDR3 is 15 amino acids. Germline loops: CDR1 SGHTA, CDR2 FQGNSA. The V segment lost 4 bases and the J segment 0 bases; nucleotides outside the gene matches: 5. The CDR3: CASSSAGTSSYEQYF. The CDR3 DNA reads TGTGCCAGCAGCTCCGCCGGGACTAGCTCCTACGAGCAGTACTTC.